The 30 T cell receptor beta chains in this list originate from one sample, sequenced in a study of T cells in pancreatic ductal adenocarcinoma. Libraries were prepared by immunoSEQ multiplex PCR; TCRdb keeps only in-frame clonotypes and omits some of them. The top ten hold approximately 13% of the sample, which has more than 2,500 clones, nearly 75% seen once. No neoadjuvant therapy was given to the selected pancreatic ductal adenocarcinoma patients before their surgery. Sequencing was done on a sample of pancreatic tumor tissue. The receptors were sampled from a human donor with pancreatic ductal adenocarcinoma.

This clone was counted a single time. J is TRBJ2-7 and V is TRBV9; D unclear. Germline-derived CDR1 and CDR2 are SGDLS and YYNGEE. The V end was cut by 6 bases, the J end by 0 bases, with 13 bases between. The CDR3 has 14 residues. CDR3: CASINLLSSYEQYF. The CDR3 DNA is TGTGCCAGCATTAACTTGCTGAGCTCCTACGAGCAGTACTTC.

The genes are TRBV11-1 and TRBJ2-1; TRBD2 matches 9 bases. The CDR3 has 16 amino acids. Germline values: CDR1 SGHAT, CDR2 FQDESV (reference sequence). The trim removed 6 bases at V and 4 bases at J, leaving 10 bases unmatched. The CDR3 reads CASRTSGPEGYNEQFF. The CDR3 nucleotides are TGTGCCAGCAGGACTAGCGGACCCGAGGGGTACAATGAGCAGTTCTTC.

The gene calls are TRBV7-2 and TRBJ2-5, with D possibly TRBD1 on 6 matching bases. Trimming took off 1 base at V and 4 bases at J, with 13 bases between the two ends. Germline V CDR1 and CDR2: SGHTA, FQGNSA. The CDR3 sequence is 15 residues long. This chain's CDR3 is CASSLEGRGLETQYF. The CDR3 bases are TGTGCCAGCAGCTTAGAGGGCAGGGGTTTAGAGACCCAGTACTTC.

This clone showed up just a few times. The chain combines TRBV19 with TRBJ1-6; unclear D gene. Between the trimmed V and J ends, which lost 7 bases and 5 bases, there was a span of 15 bases. CDR3 length: 15 amino acids. Germline V gene lookup returns CDR1 LNHDA and CDR2 SQIVND (reference sequence). The CDR3 spells CASTPLRSDNSPLHF. CDR3 coding DNA: TGTGCCAGTACCCCGCTTAGGTCGGATAATTCACCCCTCCACTTT. The entire variable domain, with the rest obtained from reference TRBV19 and TRBJ1-6, is as follows: DGGITQSPKYLFRKEGQNVTLSCEQNLNHDAMYWYRQDPGQGLRLIYYSQIVNDFQKGDIAEGYSVSREKKESFPLTVTSAQKNPTAFYLCASTPLRSDNSPLHFGNGTRLTVT.

The chain uses TRBV4-3 and TRBJ1-1, with 8 bases lining up with TRBD1. The CDR3 is 15 amino acids. The J segment lost 7 bases and the V segment lost 0 bases, leaving 7 bases of the junction unmatched. CDR1 LGHNA and CDR2 YSLEER come from the germline V gene. The DNA of the CDR3 is TGCGCCAGCAGCCAAGATGGGGCGACAGGGGATGAAGCTTTCTTT. It codes for CASSQDGATGDEAFF.

The chain couples TRBV6-5 to TRBJ2-1; TRBD1 agrees at 7 bases. The trim removed 7 bases at V and 4 bases at J, leaving 4 bases unmatched. In germline, CDR1 is MNHEY, CDR2 SVGAGI. CDR3 length: 13 amino acids. The CDR3 reads CASIPGGYNEQFF. Here the CDR3 DNA reads TGTGCCAGCATCCCAGGGGGTTACAATGAGCAGTTCTTC.

This clone was counted a single time. One end of the junction varies from germline; a read error may be responsible. The chain has TRBV5-3 and TRBJ1-4; D is uncertain. TRBV5-3 is placed among ORFs of uncertain function. This CDR3 spans 15 amino acids. Written as DNA, the CDR3 is TGTGCCAGCAGCTTAGAGGGTACGCGAGGAGAAAAACTGTTTTTT. Amino acids: CASSLEGTRGEKLFF.

The V and J genes are TRBV4-3 and TRBJ1-1; a possible D gene is TRBD1 (5 bases). This CDR3 is 15 amino acids long. The V end lost 3 bases, the J end lost 3 bases, and 14 bases lay between the germline ends. CDR1 LGHNA and CDR2 YSLEER come from the germline V gene. In DNA form, the CDR3 reads TGCGCCAGCAGCCATGACCTCGACAGCTACACTGAAGCTTTCTTT. This encodes CASSHDLDSYTEAFF.

V gene TRBV7-9 combines with J gene TRBJ1-1; 11 bases are a match to TRBD1. This CDR3 comprises 17 residues. Germline lookup yields CDR1 SEHNR and CDR2 FQNEAQ (reference sequence). J was trimmed by 1 base and V by 1 base; bases with no gene match: 5. The CDR3 DNA reads as TGTGCCAGCAGCTTAGGGACAGGGGGCACCAAGAACACTGAAGCTTTCTTT. Its protein is CASSLGTGGTKNTEAFF.

The chain uses TRBV19 and TRBJ2-5; D is unresolved. Germline CDR1 and CDR2: LNHDA and SQIVND (reference sequence). This CDR3 has 11 residues. Deletions cut 5 bases from V and 5 bases from J, with 6 bases between. CDR3 sequence reads: CASSVGETQYF. The CDR3 region has the DNA TGTGCCAGTAGTGTTGGGGAGACCCAGTACTTC.

The DNA for the CDR3 is TGTGCCAGTAGTATGGCCTACATGTATAGCAATCAGCCCCAGCATTTT. Translation: CASSMAYMYSNQPQHF. The rearrangement links TRBV19 to TRBJ1-5; D is unresolved. Germline V lookup: CDR1 LNHDA, CDR2 SQIVND (reference sequence). This CDR3 has 16 amino acids. Between the trimmed V and J ends, which lost 3 bases and 0 bases, there was a span of 12 bases.

This clone is categorized as large. V gene TRBV30 combines with J gene TRBJ1-5; D call uncertain. The length of the CDR3 is 13 residues. Trimming removed 4 bases at V and 0 bases at J, with 7 bases between. From germline, CDR1 is GTSNPN and CDR2 SVGIG (reference sequence). The DNA of the CDR3 is TGTGCCTGGACAGAAAATAGCAATCAGCCCCAGCATTTT. Translated, it gives CAWTENSNQPQHF.

This clone is large (0.1 to 1%) by share. The V call is TRBV28, the J call TRBJ2-7, with 9 positions matching TRBD2. The germline CDR1 and CDR2 sequences are MDHEN and SYDVKM. The CDR3 has 14 residues. The junction had 4 bases not matched to a gene; V was cut back by 7 bases and J by 0 bases. CDR3 nucleotide sequence: TGTGCCAGCACCCCTAGCGGGATCTCCTACGAGCAGTACTTC. Its protein is CASTPSGISYEQYF.

The chain employs TRBV5-5 and TRBJ1-1; a possible D gene is TRBD1 (6 bases). This CDR3 spans 15 amino acids. Between the trimmed V and J ends, which lost 4 bases and 5 bases, there was a span of 18 bases. The germline gives CDR1 SGHKS, CDR2 YYEKEE (reference sequence). The CDR3 sequence: CASSLRSGAGTEAFF. CDR3 sequence (DNA): TGTGCCAGCAGCCTAAGATCGGGGGCCGGGACTGAAGCTTTCTTT.

CDR3 coding DNA: TGCGCCAGCAGCCAAGATTACAAGGGAGCTAACTACGAGCAGTACTTC. It encodes CASSQDYKGANYEQYF. The chain is built from TRBV4-3 and TRBJ2-7; D may be TRBD2 (5 bases). V shed 0 bases and J shed 3 bases, with 15 bases lying between them. The CDR3 sequence is 16 residues long. Looked up from germline, CDR1 is LGHNA and CDR2 is YSLEER.

This chain joins TRBV5-4 and TRBJ2-7; TRBD1 matches 9 bases. Trimming at V came to 0 bases and at J to 4 bases, leaving 8 bases not matched to a gene. Germline CDR1 and CDR2: SGHNT and YYREEE (reference sequence). The CDR3 runs to 16 residues. This chain's CDR3 is CASSLGTGDWVYEQYF. As DNA, the CDR3 is TGTGCCAGCAGCTTGGGGACAGGGGATTGGGTTTACGAGCAGTACTTC.

This chain connects TRBV7-2 to TRBJ2-7; no firm D call. CDR1 and CDR2 (germline): SGHTA, FQGNSA. Trimming shortened V by 2 bases and J by 6 bases, and 14 bases separated the two germline ends. CDR3 length: 14 amino acids. The CDR3 DNA is TGTGCCAGCAGCTTAAATTCCCGAATGGGCGAGCAGTACTTC. Amino acids: CASSLNSRMGEQYF.

The chain is built from TRBV5-4 and TRBJ2-2; 13 nucleotides agree with TRBD2. J lost 3 bases, V lost 4 bases, and 6 bases had no gene match. The CDR3 contains 17 residues. CDR1 is SGHNT, CDR2 YYREEE, per germline (reference sequence). The CDR3 nucleotides are TGTGCCAGCAGCCCGACTAGCGGGGGGCTACACACCGGGGAGCTGTTTTTT. It codes for CASSPTSGGLHTGELFF.

The V and J genes are TRBV6-6 and TRBJ2-7; TRBD1 matches at 9 bases. This CDR3 region has 15 residues. The ends lost 0 bases at V and 2 bases at J; junction bases unmatched: 2. Germline CDR1 and CDR2: MNHNY and SVGAGI (reference sequence). DNA of the CDR3: TGTGCCAGCAGTTACTCCGGGACAGGGCCCTACGAGCAGTACTTC. Translation: CASSYSGTGPYEQYF.

This clone showed up just a few times. The J gene is TRBJ2-2, the V gene TRBV7-9, with D uncertain. Between the trimmed V and J ends, which lost 0 bases and 2 bases, there was a span of 7 bases. CDR1 and CDR2 from the germline V gene are SEHNR and FQNEAQ (reference sequence). This CDR3 spans 15 amino acids. DNA for the CDR3: TGTGCCAGCAGCTTAGCCTCCGACAACACCGGGGAGCTGTTTTTT. Encoded protein: CASSLASDNTGELFF.

The chain recombines TRBV5-1 with TRBJ2-2; TRBD2 aligns across 7 bases. CDR1 and CDR2 from the germline V gene are SGHRS and YFSETQ. This CDR3 spans 16 amino acids. After removal of 1 base from V and 5 bases from J, the junction contained 8 bases not matched to a gene. The DNA of the CDR3 is TGCGCCAGCAGCTTGATTCCGGGAGGCGGAACCGGGGAGCTGTTTTTT. It specifies CASSLIPGGGTGELFF.

This chain links TRBV7-9 with TRBJ2-7; TRBD1 or TRBD2 may be the D gene (5 bases each). The CDR3 length is 12 residues. Trimming took off 6 bases at V and 5 bases at J, with 11 bases between the two ends. The V gene's germline CDR1 is SEHNR and CDR2 FQNEAQ (reference sequence). CDR3 in amino acids: CASREVGDEQYF. The CDR3 bases are TGTGCCAGCAGAGAGGTGGGGGACGAGCAGTACTTC.

This clone occurred a few times. The rearrangement links TRBV7-3 to TRBJ2-7; tentative D call: TRBD1 (7 bases). This CDR3 is 14 amino acids long. V was pared by 5 bases and J by 0 bases, with 11 bases between. Per germline, CDR1 SGHTA and CDR2 FQGTGA. The CDR3 bases are TGTGCCAGCAGCCGCGGGACAGACTCCTACGAGCAGTACTTC. Its translation: CASSRGTDSYEQYF.

The chain joins TRBV10-3 to TRBJ2-3; 7 bases align to TRBD2. The CDR3 is 14 amino acids. Germline V lookup: CDR1 ENHRY, CDR2 SYGVKD. V trimming: 0 bases; J trimming: 4 bases; junction bases outside the gene matches: 1. This chain's CDR3 is CAISESGRADTQYF. CDR3 nucleotide sequence: TGTGCCATCAGTGAGTCGGGGAGGGCAGATACGCAGTATTTT.

This clone was seen a few times. V is TRBV4-1 and J is TRBJ2-1; perhaps TRBD2 as D (7 bases). Germline CDR1 MGHRA, CDR2 YSYEKL. With 2 bases removed from V and 4 bases from J, the gap between germline ends came to 12 bases. The CDR3 spans 15 residues. For the CDR3, the DNA is TGCGCCAGCAGCCAAACGGGGGGCTCTTACAATGAGCAGTTCTTC. This encodes CASSQTGGSYNEQFF.

The V call is TRBV5-1, the J call TRBJ1-2; D unresolved. CDR1 and CDR2 (germline): SGHRS, YFSETQ. V lost 0 bases and J 1 base, leaving 10 bases between the germline ends. This CDR3 is 15 amino acids long. The CDR3 here is CASSLGGMDNYGYTF. CDR3 DNA: TGCGCCAGCAGCTTGGGAGGGATGGATAACTATGGCTACACCTTC.

This clone occurred a few times. The chain couples TRBV11-2 to TRBJ2-7, with 9 bases that match TRBD1. Per the germline V gene, CDR1 is SGHAT and CDR2 is FQNNGV. J lost 1 base, V lost 5 bases, and 6 bases had no gene match. The CDR3 runs to 15 residues. For the CDR3, the DNA is TGTGCCAGCAGCCCCGGGACAGGGCGTTCCTACGAGCAGTACTTC. This codes for CASSPGTGRSYEQYF.

The chain carries TRBV19 and TRBJ2-7, with 9 bases identical to TRBD2. This CDR3 has 13 residues. Germline values: CDR1 LNHDA, CDR2 SQIVND (reference sequence). The trim removed 5 bases at V and 3 bases at J, leaving 2 bases unmatched. The DNA of the CDR3 is TGTGCCAGTAGTCGCGGGAGGGACTACGAGCAGTACTTC. This translates into CASSRGRDYEQYF.

The chain joins TRBV19 to TRBJ1-2, with a possible D match to TRBD1 (5 bases). The CDR3 runs 12 residues. Germline values: CDR1 LNHDA, CDR2 SQIVND (reference sequence). Trimming removed 5 bases at V and 8 bases at J, with 12 bases between. The CDR3, as DNA: TGTGCCAGTAGTCGGGGCCACCCCGGCTACACCTTC. It yields the protein CASSRGHPGYTF.

The chain links TRBV18 to TRBJ1-6, with D unresolved. The V end lost 6 bases, the J end lost 13 bases, and 19 bases lay between the germline ends. The CDR3 extends over 14 amino acids. The germline gives CDR1 KGHSH, CDR2 LQKENI. CDR3 loop: CASSLKGFPMPLHF. In nucleotides, the CDR3 is TGTGCCAGCTCGTTAAAAGGGTTCCCGATGCCCCTCCACTTT.